The 14 T cell receptor beta chains below were found in one sample sequenced in a study of blood T cell repertoires in COVID-19. Clones were sequenced by immunoSEQ multiplex PCR, and TCRdb holds only the in-frame ones, with some missing. This table holds approximately 180,000 clones, 75% to 90% found once. Sequenced input: peripheral blood. The receptor source for this set is a man between 60 and 75 years old with acute or convalescent COVID-19.

The CDR3 region is CASSHLVDRFAYEQYF. CDR3 nucleotides: TGTGCCAGCAGCCACCTGGTGGACAGGTTTGCGTACGAGCAGTACTTC. The chain links TRBV3-1 (or the pseudogene TRBV3-2) to TRBJ2-7; 7 positions match TRBD1. V lost 3 bases to trimming and J lost 4 bases; unmatched junction nucleotides: 12. Germline V gives CDR1 LGHDT, CDR2 YNNKEL (reference sequence). The CDR3 covers 16 residues.

J is TRBJ2-1 and V is TRBV5-1; maybe TRBD2 (6 bases). Germline CDR1 reads SGHRS; CDR2 reads YFSETQ. V shed 4 bases and J shed 7 bases, with 21 bases lying between them. This CDR3 has 16 residues. CDR3 residues: CASSTSLPGLVNEQFF. The CDR3, as DNA: TGCGCCAGCAGCACAAGCCTCCCGGGACTGGTAAATGAGCAGTTCTTC.

The rearrangement uses TRBV11-2 and TRBJ2-1; a possible D gene is TRBD1 (7 bases). CDR3 size: 19 residues. Between the trimmed V and J ends, which lost 2 bases and 0 bases, there was a span of 20 bases. The germline V gene encodes CDR1 SGHAT and CDR2 FQNNGV. CDR3 nucleotides: TGTGCCAGCAGCTTACAGGGGGAAGGGGCGGGGCGCTCCTACAATGAGCAGTTCTTC. Translation: CASSLQGEGAGRSYNEQFF.

This clone was seen only once. The genes are TRBV9 and TRBJ2-5, with D tentatively TRBD2 (6 bases). Trimming cost V 2 bases and J 5 bases, with 19 bases left between them. This CDR3 is built from 16 residues. The germline V gene has CDR1 SGDLS and CDR2 YYNGEE. The CDR3 protein is CASSVGDSNLGETQYF. CDR3 in DNA: TGTGCCAGCAGCGTCGGGGACTCCAACTTGGGGGAGACCCAGTACTTC.

This clone was observed a single time. The CDR3 reads CASSLFPGGNTQYF. The CDR3 region has the DNA TGTGCCAGCAGTTTATTCCCGGGAGGGAATACGCAGTATTTT. The chain joins TRBV27 to TRBJ2-3, with TRBD2 identical over 8 bases. This CDR3 region has 14 residues. Germline CDR1 MNHEY, CDR2 SMNVEV (reference sequence). Trimming removed 1 base from V and 7 bases from J; junction bases left unmatched: 4.

The V gene is TRBV4-1, the J gene TRBJ2-5; 13 bases align to TRBD2. The J segment lost 2 bases and the V segment lost 4 bases, leaving 1 base of the junction unmatched. Germline lookup yields CDR1 MGHRA and CDR2 YSYEKL. The CDR3 length is 15 residues. CDR3: CASSRGLAGQETQYF. The CDR3 DNA reads TGCGCCAGCAGCCGGGGACTAGCGGGACAAGAGACCCAGTACTTC.

This sequence joins TRBV7-2 and TRBJ1-4; D remains ambiguous. This CDR3 spans 14 amino acids. Deletions cut 3 bases from V and 3 bases from J, with 8 bases between. The V gene's germline CDR1 is SGHTA and CDR2 FQGNSA. CDR3 in DNA: TGTGCCAGCAGCTTGCAGGTTGCTAATGAAAAACTGTTTTTT. As protein: CASSLQVANEKLFF.

This chain uses TRBV5-1 with TRBJ2-3; D possibly corresponds to TRBD1 (6 bases). Germline CDR1 reads SGHRS; CDR2 reads YFSETQ. The CDR3 has 15 residues. The ends were cut back, 0 bases at V and 2 bases at J, with 10 bases in the middle. The CDR3 sequence: CASSLALGATDTQYF. CDR3 coding DNA: TGCGCCAGCAGCTTGGCCTTGGGGGCCACAGATACGCAGTATTTT. The full variable domain, with the rest looked up from reference TRBV5-1 and TRBJ2-3, is KAGVTQTPRYLIKTRGQQVTLSCSPISGHRSVSWYQQTPGQGLQFLFEYFSETQRNKGNFPGRFSGRQFSNSRSEMNVSTLELGDSALYLCASSLALGATDTQYFGPGTRLTVL.

This clone came up a few times. The chain carries TRBV19 and TRBJ1-3; no clear D gene. CDR1 is LNHDA, CDR2 SQIVND, per germline (reference sequence). There are 15 residues in the CDR3. The germline V and J ends were trimmed by 6 bases and 0 bases, with 12 bases remaining between them. The CDR3 DNA reads as TGTGCCAGTAGGGCAGGCGGGAACTCTGGAAACACCATATATTTT. Protein sequence: CASRAGGNSGNTIYF.

This chain links TRBV27 with TRBJ1-6, with D possibly matching TRBD1 (5 bases). V shed 6 bases and J shed 14 bases, with 20 bases lying between them. The CDR3 is 14 amino acids. Germline CDR1 and CDR2: MNHEY and SMNVEV (reference sequence). As DNA, the CDR3 is TGTGCCAGCAGAGGGGCGTCGGAGCGTCGGGCCCTCCACTTT. It yields the protein CASRGASERRALHF.

The chain has TRBV6-5 and TRBJ1-1; 7 bases map to TRBD1. This CDR3 has 14 residues. With V trimmed by 6 bases and J by 4 bases, 8 bases remained unmatched. Germline CDR1 and CDR2: MNHEY and SVGAGI. The CDR3 protein is CASSETGPGTEAFF. The CDR3 coding sequence is TGTGCCAGCAGCGAGACAGGGCCGGGCACTGAAGCTTTCTTT.

The V gene is TRBV27, the J gene TRBJ2-1; TRBD2 matches at 7 bases. The germline gives CDR1 MNHEY, CDR2 SMNVEV (reference sequence). V was pared by 4 bases and J by 3 bases, with 3 bases of the junction left unmatched. This CDR3 spans 14 amino acids. This chain's CDR3 is CASSSRTSYNEQFF. CDR3 nucleotide sequence: TGTGCCAGCAGTTCCCGGACTAGCTACAATGAGCAGTTCTTC.

This chain links TRBV6-2 or TRBV6-3 with TRBJ2-7; no definite D call. CDR1 MNHEY and CDR2 SVGEGT come from the germline V gene. The CDR3 totals 11 residues. Between the trimmed V and J ends, which lost 5 bases and 4 bases, there was a span of 6 bases. The CDR3 bases are TGTGCCAGCAGTCGAGATTACGAGCAGTACTTC. Amino acids: CASSRDYEQYF.

This clone came up once. This chain uses TRBV29-1 with TRBJ2-2, with D maybe TRBD2 (6 bases). This CDR3 has 13 amino acids. Germline V gene data show CDR1 as SQVTM and CDR2 as ANQGSEA. The ends were cut back, 6 bases at V and 4 bases at J, with 12 bases in the middle. CDR3 in amino acids: CSVSGSITGELFF. The CDR3 nucleotides are TGCAGCGTCTCCGGGAGTATCACCGGGGAGCTGTTTTTT.